The present T cell receptor beta chain was sequenced within a study of blood T cell repertoires in COVID-19. Study context: The analysed material was cDNA or gDNA that came from T cells, B-cell-depleted T cells, or PBMCs.

In the source study's methods: Nucleated cell number was recorded as an estimate derived from reference gene primer amplification. Sequencing was performed with immunoSEQ multiplex PCR; in TCRdb, only in-frame clones are kept and a portion is missing. V and J calls and clone size are as listed in that table; D and trimming were resolved from the DNA. Of about 280,000 clones in the sample, roughly nine tenths were seen once. The Seattle patients joined while their infection was active and were tracked longitudinally afterward. The sequence derives from a woman in her twenties or thirties with COVID-19, enrolled during active disease. The sample consisted of peripheral blood.

The CDR3 DNA sequence: TGTGCCAGCAGCCCTATAGGAGGCCCGAGCTCCTACGAGCAGTACTTC. This encodes CASSPIGGPSSYEQYF. V gene TRBV11-2 combines with J gene TRBJ2-7, with D tentatively TRBD2 (5 bases). Deletions cut 5 bases from V and 0 bases from J, with 17 bases between. Germline loops: CDR1 SGHAT, CDR2 FQNNGV. The CDR3 is made up of 16 amino acids.